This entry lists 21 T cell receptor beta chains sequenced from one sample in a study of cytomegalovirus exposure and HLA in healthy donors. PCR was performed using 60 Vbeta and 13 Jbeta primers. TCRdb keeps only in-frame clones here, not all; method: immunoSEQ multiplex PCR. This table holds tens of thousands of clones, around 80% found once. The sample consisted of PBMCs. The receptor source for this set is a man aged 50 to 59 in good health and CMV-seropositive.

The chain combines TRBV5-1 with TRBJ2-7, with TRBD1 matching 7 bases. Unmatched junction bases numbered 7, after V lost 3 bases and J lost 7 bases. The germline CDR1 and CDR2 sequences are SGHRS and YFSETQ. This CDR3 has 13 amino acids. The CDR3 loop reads CASSSNAGGEQYF. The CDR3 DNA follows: TGCGCCAGCAGCTCCAACGCAGGGGGAGAGCAGTACTTC.

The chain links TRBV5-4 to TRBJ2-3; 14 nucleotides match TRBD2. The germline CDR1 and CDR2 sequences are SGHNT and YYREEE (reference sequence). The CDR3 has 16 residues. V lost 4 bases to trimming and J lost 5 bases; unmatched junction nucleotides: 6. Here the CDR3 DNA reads TGTGCCAGCAGCGCGGGACTAGCGGGAGCCGGAGATACGCAGTATTTT. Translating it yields CASSAGLAGAGDTQYF. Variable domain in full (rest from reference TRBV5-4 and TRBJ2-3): ETGVTQSPTHLIKTRGQQVTLRCSSQSGHNTVSWYQQALGQGPQFIFQYYREEENGRGNFPPRFSGLQFPNYSSELNVNALELDDSALYLCASSAGLAGAGDTQYFGPGTRLTVL.

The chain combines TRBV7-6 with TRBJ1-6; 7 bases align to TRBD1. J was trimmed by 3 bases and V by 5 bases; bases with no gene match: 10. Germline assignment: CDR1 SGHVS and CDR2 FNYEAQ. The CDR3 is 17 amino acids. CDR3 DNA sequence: TGTGCCAGCAGCCTACGCTCAGGACAGGTCTATAATTCACCCCTCCACTTT. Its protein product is CASSLRSGQVYNSPLHF.

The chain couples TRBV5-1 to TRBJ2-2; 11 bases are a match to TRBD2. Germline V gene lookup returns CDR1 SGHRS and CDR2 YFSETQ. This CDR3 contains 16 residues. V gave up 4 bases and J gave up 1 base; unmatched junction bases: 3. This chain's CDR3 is CASSRGTSGNTGELFF. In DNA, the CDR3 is TGCGCCAGCAGCCGGGGGACTAGCGGGAACACCGGGGAGCTGTTTTTT. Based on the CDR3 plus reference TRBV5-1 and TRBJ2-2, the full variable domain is KAGVTQTPRYLIKTRGQQVTLSCSPISGHRSVSWYQQTPGQGLQFLFEYFSETQRNKGNFPGRFSGRQFSNSRSEMNVSTLELGDSALYLCASSRGTSGNTGELFFGEGSRLTVL.

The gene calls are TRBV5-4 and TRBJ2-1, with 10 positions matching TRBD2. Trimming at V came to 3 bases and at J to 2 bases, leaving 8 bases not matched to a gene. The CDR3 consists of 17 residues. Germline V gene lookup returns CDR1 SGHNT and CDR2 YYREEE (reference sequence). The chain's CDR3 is CASSSGTSDHTYNEQFF. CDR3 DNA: TGTGCCAGCAGCTCCGGGACTAGCGACCATACCTACAATGAGCAGTTCTTC.

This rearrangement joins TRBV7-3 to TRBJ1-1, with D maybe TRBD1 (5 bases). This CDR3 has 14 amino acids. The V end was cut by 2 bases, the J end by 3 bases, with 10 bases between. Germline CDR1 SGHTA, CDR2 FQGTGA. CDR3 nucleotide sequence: TGTGCCAGCAGCTTACTGGGAGGGGACACTGAAGCTTTCTTT. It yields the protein CASSLLGGDTEAFF.

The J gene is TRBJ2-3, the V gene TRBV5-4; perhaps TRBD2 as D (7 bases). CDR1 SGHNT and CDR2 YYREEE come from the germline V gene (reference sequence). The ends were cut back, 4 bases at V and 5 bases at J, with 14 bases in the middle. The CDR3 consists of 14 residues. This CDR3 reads CASSPRGGGDTQYF. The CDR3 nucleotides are TGTGCCAGCAGCCCGAGAGGGGGGGGAGATACGCAGTATTTT.

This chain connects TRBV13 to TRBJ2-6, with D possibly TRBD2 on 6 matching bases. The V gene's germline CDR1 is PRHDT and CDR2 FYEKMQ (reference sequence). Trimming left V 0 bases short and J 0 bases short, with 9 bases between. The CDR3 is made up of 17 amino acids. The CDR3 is CASSLGIADSGANVLTF. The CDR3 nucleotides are TGTGCCAGCAGCTTAGGCATAGCGGACTCTGGGGCCAACGTCCTGACTTTC.

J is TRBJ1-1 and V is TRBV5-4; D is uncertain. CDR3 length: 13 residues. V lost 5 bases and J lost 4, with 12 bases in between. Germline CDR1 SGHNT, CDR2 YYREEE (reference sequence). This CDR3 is CASRVQMSTEAFF. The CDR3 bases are TGTGCCAGCAGAGTCCAAATGAGCACTGAAGCTTTCTTT.

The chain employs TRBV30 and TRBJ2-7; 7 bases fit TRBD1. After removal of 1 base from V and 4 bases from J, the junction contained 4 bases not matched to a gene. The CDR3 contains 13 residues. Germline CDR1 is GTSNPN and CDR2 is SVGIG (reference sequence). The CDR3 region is CAWSGSGGYEQYF. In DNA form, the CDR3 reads TGTGCCTGGAGTGGCTCAGGGGGTTACGAGCAGTACTTC.

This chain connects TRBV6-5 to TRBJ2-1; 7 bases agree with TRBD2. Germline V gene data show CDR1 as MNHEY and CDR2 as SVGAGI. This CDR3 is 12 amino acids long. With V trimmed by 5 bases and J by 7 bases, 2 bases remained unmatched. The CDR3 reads CASSRTRNEQFF. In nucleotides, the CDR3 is TGTGCCAGCAGTCGGACTAGGAATGAGCAGTTCTTC.

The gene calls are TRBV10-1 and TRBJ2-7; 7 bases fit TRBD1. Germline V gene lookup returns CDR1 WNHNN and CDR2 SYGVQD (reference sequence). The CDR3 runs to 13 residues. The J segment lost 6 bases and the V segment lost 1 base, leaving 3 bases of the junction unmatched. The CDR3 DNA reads TGCGCCAGCAGTGAGTTTAGGACAGGCGAGCAGTACTTC. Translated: CASSEFRTGEQYF.

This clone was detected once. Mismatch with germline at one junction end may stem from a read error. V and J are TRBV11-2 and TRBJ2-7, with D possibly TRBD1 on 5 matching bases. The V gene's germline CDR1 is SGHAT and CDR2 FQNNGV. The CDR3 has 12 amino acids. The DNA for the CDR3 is TGTGCCAGCAGCTTAGATAGACAGCGATGGAACTTC. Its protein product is CASSLDRQRWNF.

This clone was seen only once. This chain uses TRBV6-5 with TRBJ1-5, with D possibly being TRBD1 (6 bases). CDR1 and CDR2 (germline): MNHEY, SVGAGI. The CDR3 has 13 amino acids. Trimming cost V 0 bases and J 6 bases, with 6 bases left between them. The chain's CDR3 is CASSYSTGQPQHF. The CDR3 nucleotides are TGTGCCAGCAGTTACTCGACAGGTCAGCCCCAGCATTTT.

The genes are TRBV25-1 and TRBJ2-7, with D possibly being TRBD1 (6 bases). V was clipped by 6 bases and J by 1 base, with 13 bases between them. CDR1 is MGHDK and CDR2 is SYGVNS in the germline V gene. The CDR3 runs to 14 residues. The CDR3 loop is CASSGLRGSYEQYF. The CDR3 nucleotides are TGTGCCAGCAGCGGTTTGAGGGGGTCCTACGAGCAGTACTTC.

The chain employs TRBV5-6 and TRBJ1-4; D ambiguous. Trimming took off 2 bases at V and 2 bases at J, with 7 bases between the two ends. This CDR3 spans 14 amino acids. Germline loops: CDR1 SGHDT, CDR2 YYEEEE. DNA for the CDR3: TGTGCCAGCAGCTTAGGGAGGACTAATGAAAAACTGTTTTTT. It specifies CASSLGRTNEKLFF.

The CDR3 spells CASSRDRQTQYF. CDR3 coding DNA: TGTGCCAGCAGCCGCGACAGGCAAACGCAGTATTTT. The J gene is TRBJ2-3, the V gene TRBV6-5; tentatively, D is TRBD1 (6 bases). The V gene lost 6 bases and the J gene lost 9 bases, with 13 bases spanning the gap. Germline V CDR1 and CDR2: MNHEY, SVGAGI. This CDR3 has 12 residues.

CDR3 DNA sequence: TGTGCCTGGAGTCACAGAGAAGAAGGCTACACCTTC. Translated, it gives CAWSHREEGYTF. The chain couples TRBV30 to TRBJ1-2; D not certain. V was trimmed by 2 bases and J by 8 bases, leaving 12 bases between them. The germline gives CDR1 GTSNPN, CDR2 SVGIG (reference sequence). The CDR3 runs 12 residues.

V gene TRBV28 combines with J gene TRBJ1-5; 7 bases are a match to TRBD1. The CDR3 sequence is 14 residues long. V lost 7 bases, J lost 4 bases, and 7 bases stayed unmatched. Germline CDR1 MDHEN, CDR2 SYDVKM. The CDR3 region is CASNTGEANQPQHF. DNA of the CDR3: TGTGCCAGCAACACAGGGGAGGCGAATCAGCCCCAGCATTTT.

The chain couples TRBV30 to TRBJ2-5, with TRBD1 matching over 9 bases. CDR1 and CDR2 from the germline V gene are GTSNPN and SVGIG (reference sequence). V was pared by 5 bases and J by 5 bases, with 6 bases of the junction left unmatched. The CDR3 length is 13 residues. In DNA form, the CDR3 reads TGTGCCTGGGCCACAGGGGGCTCGGAGACCCAGTACTTC. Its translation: CAWATGGSETQYF.

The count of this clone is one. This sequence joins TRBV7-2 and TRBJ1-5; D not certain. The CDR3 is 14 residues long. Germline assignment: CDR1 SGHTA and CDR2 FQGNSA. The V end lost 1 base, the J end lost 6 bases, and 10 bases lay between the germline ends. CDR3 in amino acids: CASSLVGVRQPQHF. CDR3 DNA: TGTGCCAGCAGCTTAGTCGGGGTTCGTCAGCCCCAGCATTTT.